This T cell receptor (beta chain) was captured in a study of blood T cells in healthy people across ages. Aged about 6 to 100, donors were systemically healthy Caucasians from Russia. Every donor gave roughly 9.2 milliliters of peripheral blood. Total RNA extraction produced at least 5 micrograms (per sample) for the study. The use of a sample-barcoded 5' primer and a J-beta primer mix characterized a second PCR of roughly 7 to 11 cycles. Each CDR3 protein gets one entry after TCRdb re-called the 5' RACE reads with MiXCR. The table includes more than 1,400,000 distinct CDR3 sequences, 42% detected once. This CDR3 spans 11 amino acids. V was clipped by 3 bases and J by 10 bases, with 8 bases between them. Germline V gene lookup returns CDR1 MDHEN and CDR2 SYDVKM.

The J gene is TRBJ2-3, the V gene TRBV28; D remains ambiguous. The sample comprised blood. The TCR originated in a woman between 18 and 30 years old in good health. The CDR3 nucleotides are TGTGCCAGCAGTTTTCCGGGTCCGCAGTATTTT. Translation gives CASSFPGPQYF.